The 9 T cell receptor beta chains below come from one sample, sequenced in a study of blood T cell repertoires in COVID-19. The assay was immunoSEQ multiplex PCR, and TCRdb's table has in-frame clones only and misses some. The sample has about 100,000 clones; roughly 88% are singletons. Sample: peripheral blood. The receptors were gathered from a woman aged 55 to 70 with acute or convalescent COVID-19.

The V gene is TRBV2, the J gene TRBJ2-1, with TRBD1 matching 8 bases. The CDR3 runs to 15 residues. Trimming at V came to 6 bases and at J to 2 bases, leaving 6 bases not matched to a gene. From germline, CDR1 is SNHLY and CDR2 FYNNEI. The CDR3 bases are TGTGCCAGCAGGCTGACAGGGGAAGCCTACAATGAGCAGTTCTTC. The encoded protein is CASRLTGEAYNEQFF. Full variable domain (rest looked up from reference TRBV2 and TRBJ2-1): EPEVTQTPSHQVTQMGQEVILRCVPISNHLYFYWYRQILGQKVEFLVSFYNNEISEKSEIFDDQFSVERPDGSNFTLKIRSTKLEDSAMYFCASRLTGEAYNEQFFGPGTRLTVL.

This chain joins TRBV5-1 and TRBJ1-6; a weak D match, TRBD1 (6 bases). V lost 1 base, J lost 6 bases, and 14 bases lay in between. This CDR3 has 16 residues. In germline, CDR1 is SGHRS, CDR2 YFSETQ. Here the CDR3 reads CASSLTGPEINSPLHF. The CDR3 region has the DNA TGCGCCAGCAGCTTGACAGGGCCCGAGATTAATTCACCCCTCCACTTT.

The chain uses TRBV24-1 and TRBJ1-2, with D hard to call. The CDR3 is made up of 12 amino acids. With 7 bases removed from V and 8 bases from J, the gap between germline ends came to 13 bases. Germline CDR1 is KGHDR and CDR2 is SFDVKD. The CDR3 DNA is TGTGCCACCAGCGCCCCGGGAGTGGGCTACACCTTC. This codes for CATSAPGVGYTF.

The V call is TRBV28, the J call TRBJ1-2; 8 bases map to TRBD1. This CDR3 contains 16 residues. V lost 1 base and J lost 7; bases outside the gene matches: 11. Per germline, CDR1 MDHEN and CDR2 SYDVKM. For the CDR3, the DNA is TGTGCCAGCAGTTTATATGCAGGGGGCGGGTTTTCTGGCTACACCTTC. It codes for CASSLYAGGGFSGYTF.

The chain is built from TRBV19 and TRBJ1-5; a weak D match, TRBD1 (5 bases). The germline V gene encodes CDR1 LNHDA and CDR2 SQIVND (reference sequence). The CDR3 has 16 residues. Trimming took 6 bases from V and 0 from J, leaving 15 bases between them. The CDR3 spells CASRSQGWNSNQPQHF. The CDR3 bases are TGTGCCAGTAGAAGTCAGGGCTGGAATAGCAATCAGCCCCAGCATTTT.

This clone was picked up a small number of times. The chain links TRBV5-1 to TRBJ2-1; 8 nucleotides line up with TRBD2. Per the germline V gene, CDR1 is SGHRS and CDR2 is YFSETQ. V dropped 3 bases and J dropped 8; count of bases not matched to a gene: 10. There are 15 residues in the CDR3. CDR3 region: CASSYGTRMIDEQFF. CDR3 nucleotide sequence: TGCGCCAGCAGCTACGGGACTAGGATGATCGATGAGCAGTTCTTC.

The J gene is TRBJ2-1, the V gene TRBV7-3; 7 nucleotides line up with TRBD1. Germline V lookup: CDR1 SGHTA, CDR2 FQGTGA. This CDR3 comprises 15 residues. Trimming cost V 5 bases and J 2 bases; bases outside gene matches: 6. CDR3 sequence (DNA): TGTGCCAGCAGCCCCCATGACAGGGCCTACAATGAGCAGTTCTTC. It specifies CASSPHDRAYNEQFF.

The chain is built from TRBV28 and TRBJ1-5, with D possibly TRBD1 on 5 matching bases. This CDR3 has 14 residues. V lost 2 bases and J lost 15, with 20 bases in between. CDR1 is MDHEN, CDR2 SYDVKM, per germline. CDR3 bases: TGTGCCAGCAGTTTAGGTCTCGGCGGGGCTGGTTGGCATTTT. Translated, it gives CASSLGLGGAGWHF.

The V and J genes are TRBV9 and TRBJ2-3; tentatively, D is TRBD2 (6 bases). V was cut by 3 bases and J by 4 bases, with 21 bases left in between. The germline CDR1 and CDR2 sequences are SGDLS and YYNGEE. This CDR3 has 17 residues. The CDR3 spells CASSETSLGGWPDTQYF. The DNA of the CDR3 is TGTGCCAGCAGCGAGACTAGTTTGGGGGGATGGCCAGATACGCAGTATTTT.